This is a list of T cell receptor beta chains from one sample in a study of CXCR3-negative and CXCR3-positive naive CD8 T cells. TCRdb re-called the 5' RACE reads and catalogs CDR3 proteins one per entry, DNA excluded. There are over 5,500 distinct CDR3 sequences in the sample, with approximately 1.1% held by the top ten. Sequencing used naive CXCR3- CD8+ T cells from blood. The receptors were gathered from a human donor in good health. Some clones in this sample may be carry-over from other donors' samples. CDR3s include the opening cysteine and the closing phenylalanine or tryptophan. Only some rows state a clone size, as once, few, many or a class for expanded clones.

V gene	J gene	clone size	CDR3 protein
TRBV6-2/TRBV6-3	TRBJ2-1	medium-sized	CASSWARELSNEQFF
TRBV18	TRBJ2-3	medium-sized	CASSQKRLAGATDTQYF
TRBV29-1	TRBJ2-5	NA	CSVRTVQYQETQYF
TRBV19	TRBJ1-5	medium-sized	CASSIGFYGNQPQHF
TRBV4-3	TRBJ2-1	NA	CASSQARYNEQFF
TRBV7-2	TRBJ2-5	NA	CASSLAPSLETQYF
TRBV19	TRBJ2-1	NA	CASSLYDNEQFF
TRBV3-1	TRBJ2-1	NA	CASSQDGQGHYNEQFF
TRBV5-6	TRBJ2-7	NA	CASSLGAGLEQYF
TRBV5-1	TRBJ2-3	NA	CASSPVPSEASTDTQYF
TRBV5-1	TRBJ2-1	NA	CASSWQGGNEQFF
TRBV2	TRBJ2-4	medium-sized	CASRSVWLAGGAKNIQYF
TRBV20-1	TRBJ2-1	NA	CSAAGSGYNEQFF
TRBV29-1	TRBJ2-7	medium-sized	CSVYLRDRGLTYEQYF
TRBV12-3/TRBV12-4	TRBJ1-2	NA	CASGMTVTLGYTF
TRBV12-5	TRBJ1-1	medium-sized	CASGWDRGTGELEAFF
TRBV20-1	TRBJ2-5	NA	CSARPTTRETQYF
TRBV10-3	TRBJ2-7	medium-sized	CAISESGTSGRQTYEQYF
TRBV29-1	TRBJ2-7	medium-sized	CSVEDRAYEQYF
TRBV7-9	TRBJ1-1	medium-sized	CASSFPGTNTEAFF
TRBV4-2	TRBJ2-5	NA	CASSQVDAETQYF
TRBV4-1	TRBJ2-3	NA	CASSQVTGTDTQYF
TRBV2	TRBJ2-1	NA	CASSERGNEQFF
TRBV29-1	TRBJ2-1	NA	CSVLGLGNNEQFF
TRBV20-1	TRBJ2-5	medium-sized	CSAREGTGLAVAAQYF
TRBV11-1	TRBJ2-3	NA	CASSLVNLNTQYF